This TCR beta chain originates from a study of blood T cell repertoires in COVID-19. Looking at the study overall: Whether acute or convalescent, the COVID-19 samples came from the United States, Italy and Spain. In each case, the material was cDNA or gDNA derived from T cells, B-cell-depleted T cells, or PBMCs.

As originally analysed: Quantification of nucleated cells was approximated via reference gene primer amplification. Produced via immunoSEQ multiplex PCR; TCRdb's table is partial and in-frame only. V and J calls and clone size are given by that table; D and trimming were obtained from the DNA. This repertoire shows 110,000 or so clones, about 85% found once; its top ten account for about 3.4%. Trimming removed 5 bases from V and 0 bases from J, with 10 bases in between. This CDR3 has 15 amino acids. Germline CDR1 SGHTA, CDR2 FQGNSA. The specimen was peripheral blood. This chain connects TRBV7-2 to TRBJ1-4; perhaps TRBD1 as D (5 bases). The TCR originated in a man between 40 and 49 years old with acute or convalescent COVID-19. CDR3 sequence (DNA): TGTGCCAGCAGCCGTCAGGGTCCAACTAATGAAAAACTGTTTTTT. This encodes CASSRQGPTNEKLFF.